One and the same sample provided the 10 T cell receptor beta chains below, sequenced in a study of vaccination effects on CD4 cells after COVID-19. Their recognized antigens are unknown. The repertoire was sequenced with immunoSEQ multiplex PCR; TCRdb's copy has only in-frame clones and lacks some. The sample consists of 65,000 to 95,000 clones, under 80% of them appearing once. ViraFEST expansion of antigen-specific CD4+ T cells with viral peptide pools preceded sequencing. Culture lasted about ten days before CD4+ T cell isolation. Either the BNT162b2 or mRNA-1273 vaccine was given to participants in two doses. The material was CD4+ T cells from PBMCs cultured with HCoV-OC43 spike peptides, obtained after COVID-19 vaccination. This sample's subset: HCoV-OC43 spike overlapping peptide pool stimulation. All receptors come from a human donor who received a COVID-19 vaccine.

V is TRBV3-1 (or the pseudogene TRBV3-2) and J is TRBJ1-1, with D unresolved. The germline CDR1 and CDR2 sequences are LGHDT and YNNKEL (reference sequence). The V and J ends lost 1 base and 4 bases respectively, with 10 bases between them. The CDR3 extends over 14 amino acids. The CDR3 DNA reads TGTGCCAGCAGCCAAGGGGGATCAGGCACTGAAGCTTTCTTT. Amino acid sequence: CASSQGGSGTEAFF.

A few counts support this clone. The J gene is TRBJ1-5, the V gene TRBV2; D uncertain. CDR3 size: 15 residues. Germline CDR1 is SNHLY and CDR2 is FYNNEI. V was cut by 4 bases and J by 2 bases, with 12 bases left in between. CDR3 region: CASSVSGPGNQPQHF. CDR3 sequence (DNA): TGTGCCAGCAGTGTTAGTGGGCCAGGCAATCAGCCCCAGCATTTT.

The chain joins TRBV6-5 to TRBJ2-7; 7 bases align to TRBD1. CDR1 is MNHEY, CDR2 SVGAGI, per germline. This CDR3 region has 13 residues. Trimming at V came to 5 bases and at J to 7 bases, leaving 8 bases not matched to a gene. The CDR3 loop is CASSLRQGVEQYV. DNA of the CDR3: TGTGCCAGCAGTCTAAGACAGGGAGTGGAGCAGTACGTC.

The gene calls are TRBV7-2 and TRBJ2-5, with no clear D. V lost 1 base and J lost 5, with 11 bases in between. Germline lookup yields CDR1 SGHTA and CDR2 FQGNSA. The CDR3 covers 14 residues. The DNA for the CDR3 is TGTGCCAGCAGCTTAGGATCAGCGAGGGAGACCCAGTACTTC. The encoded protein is CASSLGSARETQYF. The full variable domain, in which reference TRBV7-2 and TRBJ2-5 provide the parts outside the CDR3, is GAGVSQSPSNKVTEKGKDVELRCDPISGHTALYWYRQSLGQGLEFLIYFQGNSAPDKSGLPSDRFSAERTGGSVSTLTIQRTQQEDSAVYLCASSLGSARETQYFGPGTRLLVL.

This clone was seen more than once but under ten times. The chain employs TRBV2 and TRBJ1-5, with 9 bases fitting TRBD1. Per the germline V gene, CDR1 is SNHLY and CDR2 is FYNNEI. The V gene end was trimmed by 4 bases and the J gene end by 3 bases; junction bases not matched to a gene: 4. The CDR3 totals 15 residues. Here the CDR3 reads CASSGGQGNNQPQHF. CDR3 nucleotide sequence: TGTGCCAGCAGTGGGGGACAGGGAAACAATCAGCCCCAGCATTTT.

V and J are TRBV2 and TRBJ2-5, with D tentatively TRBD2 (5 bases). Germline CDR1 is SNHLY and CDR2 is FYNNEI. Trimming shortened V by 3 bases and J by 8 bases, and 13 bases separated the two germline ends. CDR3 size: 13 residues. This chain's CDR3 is CASSDGAAITQYF. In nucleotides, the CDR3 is TGTGCCAGCAGTGACGGAGCGGCGATAACCCAGTACTTC.

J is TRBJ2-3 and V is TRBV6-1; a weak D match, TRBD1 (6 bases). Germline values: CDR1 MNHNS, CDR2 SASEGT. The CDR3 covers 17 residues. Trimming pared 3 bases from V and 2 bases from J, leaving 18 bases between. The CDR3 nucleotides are TGTGCCAGCAGTGACTTGGACAGAGGGCATGACACAGATACGCAGTATTTT. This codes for CASSDLDRGHDTDTQYF.

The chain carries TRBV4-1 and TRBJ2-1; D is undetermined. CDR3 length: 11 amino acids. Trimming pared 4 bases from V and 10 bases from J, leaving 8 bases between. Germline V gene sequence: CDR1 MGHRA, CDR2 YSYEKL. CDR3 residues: CASSLRGEQFF. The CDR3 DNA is TGCGCCAGCAGCCTTCGAGGCGAGCAGTTCTTC.

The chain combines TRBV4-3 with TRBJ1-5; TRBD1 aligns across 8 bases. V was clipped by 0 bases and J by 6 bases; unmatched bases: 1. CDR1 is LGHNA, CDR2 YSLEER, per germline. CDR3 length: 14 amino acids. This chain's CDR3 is CASSQETGVQPQHF. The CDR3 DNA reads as TGCGCCAGCAGCCAAGAGACAGGGGTTCAGCCCCAGCATTTT.

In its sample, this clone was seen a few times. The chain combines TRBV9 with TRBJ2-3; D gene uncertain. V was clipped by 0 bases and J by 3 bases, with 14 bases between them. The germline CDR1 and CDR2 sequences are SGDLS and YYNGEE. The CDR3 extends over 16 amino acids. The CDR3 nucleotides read TGTGCCAGCAGCGTAGTGGATTTGGCAGATACAGATACGCAGTATTTT. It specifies CASSVVDLADTDTQYF.